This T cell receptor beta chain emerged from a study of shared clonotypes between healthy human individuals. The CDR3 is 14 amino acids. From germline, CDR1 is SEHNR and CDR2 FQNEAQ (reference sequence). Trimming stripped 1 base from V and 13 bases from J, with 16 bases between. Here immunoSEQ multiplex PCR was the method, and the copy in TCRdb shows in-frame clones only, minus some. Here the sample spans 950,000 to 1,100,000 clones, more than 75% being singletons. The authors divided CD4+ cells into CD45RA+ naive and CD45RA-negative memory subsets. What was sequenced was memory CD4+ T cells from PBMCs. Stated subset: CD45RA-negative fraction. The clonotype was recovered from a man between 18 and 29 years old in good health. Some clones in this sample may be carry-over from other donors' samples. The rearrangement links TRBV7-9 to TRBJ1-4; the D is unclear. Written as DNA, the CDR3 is TGTGCCAGCAGCTTAGACGGTTCCGGGGTGGGACTGTTTTTT. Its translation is CASSLDGSGVGLFF. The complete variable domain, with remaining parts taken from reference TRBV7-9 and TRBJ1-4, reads DTGVSQNPRHKITKRGQNVTFRCDPISEHNRLYWYRQTLGQGPEFLTYFQNEAQLEKSRLLSDRFSAERPKGSFSTLEIQRTEQGDSAMYLCASSLDGSGVGLFFGSGTQLSVL.